A single sample gave rise to the 27 T cell receptor beta chains below, sequenced in a study of identical twins. TCRdb re-analysed the 5' RACE reads in MiXCR, keeping a single row per CDR3 protein. The table has just under 650,000 distinct CDR3 sequences, just over 7% seen once. The data also belong to a second study, concerning yellow fever vaccine responses in identical twins.

Sequencing was done on a sample of PBMCs. The origin of the receptors is a woman aged 18 to 35 in good health.

This clonotype was seen repeatedly, ten times or more. The chain employs TRBV4-1 and TRBJ2-5; possible D gene TRBD2, 5 bases. Looked up from germline, CDR1 is MGHRA and CDR2 is YSYEKL. With 0 bases removed from V and 4 bases from J, the gap between germline ends came to 12 bases. This CDR3 contains 15 residues. The CDR3 sequence: CASSQDRILAETQYF. CDR3 in DNA: TGCGCCAGCAGCCAAGATCGTATCCTAGCAGAGACCCAGTACTTC.

The V call is TRBV15, the J call TRBJ1-1; weak D call: TRBD1 (5 bases). Germline CDR1 is LNHNV and CDR2 is YYDKDF (reference sequence). The V end was cut by 8 bases, the J end by 0 bases, with 16 bases between. The CDR3 is made up of 15 amino acids. The CDR3 sequence is CATARAGPMNTEAFF. The CDR3, as DNA: TGTGCCACCGCCCGGGCAGGGCCCATGAACACTGAAGCTTTCTTT.

This clonotype was detected only a few times. The chain joins TRBV20-1 to TRBJ2-3; D is unclear. This CDR3 region has 11 residues. Germline loops: CDR1 DFQATT, CDR2 SNEGSKA (reference sequence). V lost 6 bases, J lost 5 bases, and 9 bases lay in between. The CDR3 coding sequence is TGCAGTGCGAGCATAGTAGATACGCAGTATTTT. Its protein is CSASIVDTQYF.

This clonotype was seen repeatedly, ten times or more. This chain joins TRBV12-3 or TRBV12-4 and TRBJ2-7; D may be TRBD1 (6 bases). This CDR3 contains 15 residues. Between the trimmed V and J ends, which lost 4 bases and 3 bases, there was a span of 16 bases. Written as DNA, the CDR3 is TGTGCCAGCAGTTCCCAGGGGCCCAACCTCTACGAGCAGTACTTC. Translated: CASSSQGPNLYEQYF.

Here the CDR3 reads CASSHESGGAYNEQFF. In DNA form, the CDR3 reads TGTGCCAGCTCACATGAGAGCGGGGGGGCCTACAATGAGCAGTTCTTC. V and J are TRBV18 and TRBJ2-1; 10 bases are shared with TRBD2. Germline V gives CDR1 KGHSH, CDR2 LQKENI. V was clipped by 4 bases and J by 2 bases; unmatched bases: 5. This CDR3 is 16 amino acids long.

V gene TRBV29-1 combines with J gene TRBJ2-3; D remains unclear. The CDR3 contains 13 residues. Germline-derived CDR1 and CDR2 are SQVTM and ANQGSEA. Trimming removed 6 bases at V and 3 bases at J, with 13 bases between. This CDR3 reads CSVDRLVTDTQYF. Written as DNA, the CDR3 is TGCAGCGTGGACCGACTTGTTACAGATACGCAGTATTTT.

The chain employs TRBV29-1 and TRBJ2-1; the match to TRBD1 covers 7 bases. The CDR3 spans 11 residues. Trimming removed 6 bases from V and 8 bases from J; junction bases left unmatched: 4. Per germline, CDR1 SQVTM and CDR2 ANQGSEA. CDR3 in amino acids: CSVYRGDEQFF. The DNA of the CDR3 is TGCAGCGTATACAGGGGCGATGAGCAGTTCTTC.

This clonotype was picked up a small number of times. The rearrangement links TRBV5-1 to TRBJ2-3, with 8 bases identical to TRBD2. Trimming removed 3 bases from V and 4 bases from J; junction bases left unmatched: 10. Germline V gene lookup returns CDR1 SGHRS and CDR2 YFSETQ. CDR3 length: 16 amino acids. This CDR3 reads CASSSSTSVPADTQYF. CDR3 coding DNA: TGCGCCAGCAGCTCTTCGACTAGCGTTCCGGCAGATACGCAGTATTTT.

This clonotype was counted only a few times. The chain employs TRBV12-3 or TRBV12-4 and TRBJ1-2, with D hard to call. V was pared by 6 bases and J by 4 bases, with 15 bases between. The CDR3 runs to 14 residues. DNA for the CDR3: TGTGCCAGCAGGAGGGAGGACGGCTTCTATGGCTACACCTTC. The encoded protein is CASRREDGFYGYTF.

The rearrangement links TRBV27 to TRBJ2-5; TRBD1 matches 7 bases. After removal of 2 bases from V and 5 bases from J, the junction contained 8 bases not matched to a gene. The CDR3 sequence is 15 residues long. Germline loops: CDR1 MNHEY, CDR2 SMNVEV (reference sequence). CDR3 in amino acids: CASSLRRGRQETQYF. Here the CDR3 DNA reads TGTGCCAGCAGTTTACGAAGGGGGCGACAGGAGACCCAGTACTTC.

The chain has TRBV29-1 and TRBJ1-1, with 10 bases aligning to TRBD1. CDR1 is SQVTM and CDR2 is ANQGSEA in the germline V gene. The CDR3 covers 16 residues. The junction had 12 bases not matched to a gene; V was cut back by 8 bases and J by 0 bases. CDR3 nucleotides: TGCAGCACTAATCGGGACAGGGGTGACATGAACACTGAAGCTTTCTTT. Its protein is CSTNRDRGDMNTEAFF.

The table lists this clonotype with a few counts. CDR3 sequence: CASADRLNQPQHF. In DNA form, the CDR3 reads TGTGCCTCTGCGGACAGGCTGAATCAGCCCCAGCATTTT. V gene TRBV6-2 or TRBV6-3 combines with J gene TRBJ1-5, with 7 bases lining up with TRBD1. Germline V CDR1 and CDR2: MNHEY, SVGEGT. The CDR3 extends over 13 amino acids. V lost 11 bases and J lost 4; bases outside the gene matches: 8.

The table lists this clonotype with a few counts. One junction end does not reproduce the germline sequence, and a read error may be involved. The rearrangement links TRBV29-1 to TRBJ1-1, with 12 bases matching TRBD1. Germline CDR1 reads SQVTM; CDR2 reads ANQGSEA. The CDR3 extends over 11 amino acids. The CDR3 reads CSVEVGTGGFW. The CDR3 DNA reads as TGCAGCGTTGAAGTCGGGACAGGGGGCTTTTGG.

The V gene is TRBV10-3, the J gene TRBJ2-5; D not certain. The CDR3 loop spans 12 amino acids. V lost 3 bases to trimming and J lost 5 bases, with 7 bases between them. Germline V CDR1 and CDR2: ENHRY, SYGVKD. The CDR3 nucleotides are TGTGCCATCAGTGACGCTGGGGAGACCCAGTACTTC. This translates into CAISDAGETQYF.

In its sample, this clonotype was seen a few times. V and J are TRBV5-1 and TRBJ2-5; possible D gene TRBD2, 5 bases. This CDR3 is 17 amino acids long. The germline V and J ends were trimmed by 3 bases and 2 bases, with 20 bases remaining between them. Looked up from germline, CDR1 is SGHRS and CDR2 is YFSETQ. The CDR3 loop is CASSYNGLEERQETQYF. As DNA, the CDR3 is TGCGCCAGCAGCTATAACGGACTGGAGGAGAGACAAGAGACCCAGTACTTC.

This clonotype appeared many times. This chain connects TRBV7-9 to TRBJ2-3; weak D call: TRBD1 (5 bases). V was clipped by 3 bases and J by 6 bases, with 7 bases between them. The V gene's germline CDR1 is SEHNR and CDR2 FQNEAQ (reference sequence). CDR3 length: 12 amino acids. DNA for the CDR3: TGTGCCAGCAGCTTTGCAGGGGATACGCAGTATTTT. It codes for CASSFAGDTQYF.

The chain uses TRBV2 and TRBJ2-1; D possibly corresponds to TRBD1 (6 bases). The CDR3 spans 14 residues. Between the trimmed V and J ends, which lost 7 bases and 4 bases, there was a span of 14 bases. Germline CDR1 is SNHLY and CDR2 is FYNNEI. The CDR3 DNA reads as TGTGCCAGCACGGGCCTAGGGGGATACAATGAGCAGTTCTTC. Protein product: CASTGLGGYNEQFF.

The rearrangement links TRBV20-1 to TRBJ2-7; D might be TRBD1 (5 bases). This CDR3 contains 13 residues. Germline CDR1 is DFQATT and CDR2 is SNEGSKA (reference sequence). V shed 2 bases and J shed 1 base, with 9 bases lying between them. Here the CDR3 DNA reads TGCAGTGCTAGACAGGGAAATTCCTACGAGCAGTACTTC. Its translation: CSARQGNSYEQYF.

The table lists this clonotype with a few counts. V gene TRBV5-1 combines with J gene TRBJ2-2, with D uncertain. The CDR3 length is 13 residues. Germline CDR1 and CDR2: SGHRS and YFSETQ. Trimming took 2 bases from V and 6 from J, leaving 8 bases between them. The CDR3 loop reads CASSFRYSGELFF. The CDR3 DNA reads TGCGCCAGCAGCTTTCGGTATTCCGGGGAGCTGTTTTTT.

The V call is TRBV7-6, the J call TRBJ2-7; no clear D. The CDR3 length is 13 residues. Germline V CDR1 and CDR2: SGHVS, FNYEAQ. V was pared by 5 bases and J by 3 bases, with 11 bases between. CDR3 sequence (DNA): TGTGCCAGCAGCCCTTCCCTAGACTACGAGCAGTACTTC. It translates to CASSPSLDYEQYF.

The chain uses TRBV27 and TRBJ2-3; tentatively, D is TRBD2 (6 bases). Looked up from germline, CDR1 is MNHEY and CDR2 is SMNVEV (reference sequence). Trimming removed 10 bases at V and 3 bases at J, with 20 bases between. The CDR3 is made up of 15 amino acids. The CDR3 here is CATLPWDGGTDTQYF. DNA of the CDR3: TGTGCCACCCTTCCTTGGGATGGGGGGACAGATACGCAGTATTTT.

The rearrangement links TRBV19 to TRBJ1-2, with D possibly TRBD1 on 5 matching bases. This CDR3 is 14 amino acids long. Deletions cut 3 bases from V and 3 bases from J, with 11 bases between. Germline V gene data show CDR1 as LNHDA and CDR2 as SQIVND (reference sequence). CDR3 protein: CASSMAGIDYGYTF. In DNA, the CDR3 is TGTGCCAGTAGTATGGCAGGGATCGACTATGGCTACACCTTC.

There are many counts of this clonotype. V usage is TRBV5-1 and J usage is TRBJ2-1, with D possibly being TRBD2 (5 bases). V shed 4 bases and J shed 9 bases, with 14 bases lying between them. CDR1 and CDR2 (germline): SGHRS, YFSETQ. This CDR3 is built from 13 residues. The CDR3 nucleotides are TGCGCCAGCAGCGTGAGCGGTTTGAGTGAGCAGTTCTTC. Encoded protein: CASSVSGLSEQFF. The variable domain in full, completed from reference TRBV5-1 and TRBJ2-1, reads KAGVTQTPRYLIKTRGQQVTLSCSPISGHRSVSWYQQTPGQGLQFLFEYFSETQRNKGNFPGRFSGRQFSNSRSEMNVSTLELGDSALYLCASSVSGLSEQFFGPGTRLTVL.

This clonotype has ten or more counts. The V call is TRBV10-3, the J call TRBJ2-7, with D possibly TRBD2 on 5 matching bases. Germline assignment: CDR1 ENHRY and CDR2 SYGVKD. This CDR3 region has 15 residues. Trimming took 6 bases from V and 3 from J, leaving 18 bases between them. CDR3 region: CAIRGMWGAGYEQYF. The CDR3 DNA reads as TGTGCCATCAGGGGGATGTGGGGAGCCGGCTACGAGCAGTACTTC.

This clonotype showed up just a few times. One junction end does not reproduce the germline sequence, and a read error may be involved. This chain connects TRBV10-3 to TRBJ2-1; D perhaps matches TRBD2 (5 bases). The CDR3 totals 14 residues. Germline CDR1 ENHRY, CDR2 SYGVKD. CDR3 bases: TGTGCCATCAGTGAGTCGGGAGTTAAGGTCGAGTCGTTTTTC. Its protein is CAISESGVKVESFF.

This clonotype was detected only a few times. The chain uses TRBV5-1 and TRBJ2-7; possibly TRBD1 or TRBD2 for D (5 bases each). This CDR3 region has 15 residues. Germline CDR1 is SGHRS and CDR2 is YFSETQ. Trimming stripped 4 bases from V and 0 bases from J, with 14 bases between. The CDR3 reads CASSVGTSTSYEQYF. The DNA for the CDR3 is TGCGCCAGCAGCGTCGGGACGTCTACCTCCTACGAGCAGTACTTC.

In its sample, this clonotype was seen a few times. The rearrangement uses TRBV6-1 and TRBJ2-3, with TRBD1 matching 9 bases. The CDR3 has 16 amino acids. With V trimmed by 10 bases and J by 2 bases, 13 bases remained unmatched. The germline gives CDR1 MNHNS, CDR2 SASEGT. The CDR3 here is CATRQSGTGITDTQYF. DNA for the CDR3: TGTGCCACGAGACAAAGCGGGACAGGGATCACAGATACGCAGTATTTT.